The present T cell receptor (beta chain) was sequenced within a study of CD8 T cells in ankylosing spondylitis. The CDR3 is 16 residues long. Germline trimming cut 0 bases from V and 3 bases from J; bases unmatched to any gene: 7. Germline V gene sequence: CDR1 MGHRA, CDR2 YSYEKL. TCRdb recomputed calls from the 5' RACE reads with MiXCR, one row per CDR3 protein. The sample has some 250,000 distinct CDR3 sequences, more than 20% seen once; the top ten hold about 0.6%. This chain joins TRBV4-1 and TRBJ2-7; TRBD1 matches 8 bases. This clonotype was obtained from a male donor with ankylosing spondylitis or in good health (not recorded which). The material sequenced was blood, either unsorted or a sorted T cell fraction (not recorded which). Written as DNA, the CDR3 is TGCGCCAGCAGCCAAGACTACAGGGGGATCGTCTACGAGCAGTACTTC. Its protein is CASSQDYRGIVYEQYF.